This T cell receptor beta chain comes out of a study of blood T cell repertoires in COVID-19. Overall study context: Spain, Italy and the United States supplied samples that represented acute and convalescent COVID-19.

Generated by immunoSEQ multiplex PCR, the TCRdb table keeps only in-frame clones and is missing some. The sample holds around 47,000 clones, 70% to 90% seen once. This CDR3 is built from 13 residues. The germline CDR1 and CDR2 sequences are MNHEY and SVGAGI. Trimming removed 6 bases from V and 7 bases from J, with 10 bases in between. The V and J genes are TRBV6-5 and TRBJ1-6; D is possibly TRBD1 (5 bases). The clonotype was recovered from a man in his fifties with active COVID-19. The sequenced material came from peripheral blood. The CDR3 nucleotides read TGTGCCAGCAGGCTAGGGGCGAATTCACCCCTCCACTTT. Its translation: CASRLGANSPLHF.